This TCR beta chain derives from a study of CD8 T cells in ankylosing spondylitis. Trimming left V 0 bases short and J 4 bases short, with 11 bases between. From germline, CDR1 is SGHRS and CDR2 YFSETQ. The CDR3 runs 15 residues. Study observations and caveats: Researchers report that disease-linked clones proved CD8+ and relatively rare in peripheral blood. Reportedly, significant enrichment of disease-linked clones occurred in matched ankylosing spondylitis synovial fluid. The study identified a TCR beta motif of several highly homologous variants that appeared characteristic of ankylosing spondylitis blood.

TCRdb passed the 5' RACE reads through MiXCR, listing each CDR3 protein once. The data show 500,000 to 550,000 distinct CDR3 sequences, about an eighth seen once. Details on this clonotype: Antigen specificity is unknown.

The genes are TRBV5-1 and TRBJ2-1; the D is unclear. The material sequenced was blood, either unsorted or a sorted T cell fraction (not recorded which). The receptor was isolated from a male donor with ankylosing spondylitis. The CDR3 DNA reads as TGCGCCAGCAGCTTGGAAAGGGCCGTATACAATGAGCAGTTCTTC. It encodes CASSLERAVYNEQFF.